Presented here are 19 T cell receptor beta chains from one specimen sequenced in a study of blood T cell repertoires in COVID-19. Sequenced by immunoSEQ multiplex PCR; TCRdb stores in-frame clones only, minus some. Here the sample spans about 55,000 clones, about four fifths being singletons. Sequenced: peripheral blood. The origin of the receptors is a woman in her sixties or seventies with acute or convalescent COVID-19.

V usage is TRBV27 and J usage is TRBJ1-1, with no clear D. V lost 6 bases and J lost 4, with 18 bases in between. Germline V gene sequence: CDR1 MNHEY, CDR2 SMNVEV (reference sequence). The CDR3 has 15 residues. CDR3 sequence reads: CASSSPAGMGTEAFF. The CDR3 region has the DNA TGTGCCAGCAGCTCCCCGGCGGGTATGGGCACTGAAGCTTTCTTT.

The genes are TRBV3-1 (or the pseudogene TRBV3-2) and TRBJ2-4, with 13 nucleotides matching TRBD2. The CDR3 consists of 18 residues. V shed 2 bases and J 0 bases; nucleotides not matched to a gene: 4. Germline values: CDR1 LGHDT, CDR2 YNNKEL (reference sequence). CDR3 bases: TGTGCCAGCAGCCAAAGGACTAGCGGGAGTCTAGCCAAAAACATTCAGTACTTC. Translation: CASSQRTSGSLAKNIQYF.

The rearrangement uses TRBV2 and TRBJ2-1; TRBD2 matches at 7 bases. With V trimmed by 4 bases and J by 8 bases, 11 bases remained unmatched. The CDR3 contains 15 residues. CDR1 and CDR2 (germline): SNHLY, FYNNEI. CDR3 protein: CASSVDGGSTDEQFF. CDR3 DNA: TGTGCCAGCAGTGTGGACGGGGGGTCTACAGATGAGCAGTTCTTC.

The rearrangement joins TRBV5-1 to TRBJ2-3, with D perhaps TRBD2 (5 bases). This CDR3 comprises 15 residues. V was trimmed by 3 bases and J by 3 bases, leaving 14 bases between them. Germline CDR1 SGHRS, CDR2 YFSETQ. The CDR3: CASSSPGRRTDTQYF. In nucleotides, the CDR3 is TGCGCCAGCAGCTCCCCCGGGCGGAGGACAGATACGCAGTATTTT.

The genes are TRBV7-2 and TRBJ1-2; 7 positions agree with TRBD1. After removal of 5 bases from V and 8 bases from J, the junction contained 5 bases not matched to a gene. This CDR3 is built from 12 residues. From germline, CDR1 is SGHTA and CDR2 FQGNSA. The CDR3 loop is CASSRQGRGYTF. DNA of the CDR3: TGTGCCAGCAGCCGACAGGGACGGGGCTACACCTTC. Variable domain in full (rest from reference TRBV7-2 and TRBJ1-2): GAGVSQSPSNKVTEKGKDVELRCDPISGHTALYWYRQSLGQGLEFLIYFQGNSAPDKSGLPSDRFSAERTGGSVSTLTIQRTQQEDSAVYLCASSRQGRGYTFGSGTRLTVV.

The CDR3 coding sequence is TGTGCCAGCAGCTTAGGAGACAGGGTTCGCGATCAGCCCCAGCATTTT. Protein: CASSLGDRVRDQPQHF. The chain couples TRBV7-2 to TRBJ1-5, with 7 bases that match TRBD1. The CDR3 is made up of 16 amino acids. Germline V CDR1 and CDR2: SGHTA, FQGNSA. Trimming at V came to 1 base and at J to 5 bases, leaving 8 bases not matched to a gene.

With regard to this clone: A junction end diverges from the germline sequence, so it may reflect a read error. CDR3 sequence (DNA): TGTGCCACCAGCAGCAGAGATACGCAGTATTTT. Amino acids: CATSSRDTQYF. The V and J genes are TRBV15 and TRBJ2-3; D remains unclear. From germline, CDR1 is LNHNV and CDR2 YYDKDF (reference sequence). The CDR3 length is 11 residues.

This CDR3 reads CASSRDLSSYNEQFF. The DNA for the CDR3 is TGTGCCAGCAGTCGGGACTTAAGCTCCTACAATGAGCAGTTCTTC. The chain employs TRBV5-4 and TRBJ2-1, with a weak D call TRBD2 (6 bases). The germline V and J ends were trimmed by 5 bases and 0 bases, with 12 bases remaining between them. Germline V gene sequence: CDR1 SGHNT, CDR2 YYREEE (reference sequence). The CDR3 extends over 15 amino acids.

The V gene is TRBV29-1, the J gene TRBJ1-2; no firm D call. Germline-derived CDR1 and CDR2 are SQVTM and ANQGSEA. V lost 0 bases, J lost 9 bases, and 11 bases lay in between. The CDR3 runs 12 residues. DNA for the CDR3: TGCAGCGTTGAAGATTCCCCCAGTAGCTACACCTTC. It yields the protein CSVEDSPSSYTF.

The DNA of the CDR3 is TGTGCCAGCAGCTTAGCCTATACAGGGGGCTACGAGCAGTACTTC. Translation gives CASSLAYTGGYEQYF. The chain couples TRBV7-3 to TRBJ2-7; 8 bases agree with TRBD1. The CDR3 sequence is 15 residues long. The junction had 6 bases not matched to a gene; V was cut back by 2 bases and J by 3 bases. The germline V gene encodes CDR1 SGHTA and CDR2 FQGTGA.

V usage is TRBV7-9 and J usage is TRBJ1-1; D not resolved. Germline CDR1 SEHNR, CDR2 FQNEAQ (reference sequence). The germline V and J ends were trimmed by 7 bases and 4 bases, with 19 bases remaining between them. The CDR3 covers 15 residues. The CDR3 DNA reads as TGTGCCAGCACTCCCCGAGTTTGGGCATTCACTGAAGCTTTCTTT. Protein product: CASTPRVWAFTEAFF.

The chain's CDR3 is CASSLAVSGNTIYF. CDR3 coding DNA: TGTGCCAGCAGCTTAGCCGTCTCTGGAAACACCATATATTTT. The chain carries TRBV7-6 and TRBJ1-3; no clear D gene. In germline, CDR1 is SGHVS, CDR2 FNYEAQ. The length of the CDR3 is 14 residues. Trimming left V 0 bases short and J 0 bases short, with 3 bases between.

V usage is TRBV18 and J usage is TRBJ1-1; 7 bases match TRBD1. The germline CDR1 and CDR2 sequences are KGHSH and LQKENI. The CDR3 spans 16 residues. After removal of 4 bases from V and 6 bases from J, the junction contained 14 bases not matched to a gene. The CDR3 DNA follows: TGTGCCAGCTCACTAGGGACAGTAGCTGATGGCGCTGAAGCTTTCTTT. Protein sequence: CASSLGTVADGAEAFF.

V gene TRBV21-1 combines with J gene TRBJ2-1; no DNA check was done on the table's D call, TRBD1. TRBV21-1 is a pseudogene locus. This CDR3 is 16 amino acids long. CDR3 DNA sequence: TGTGCCAGCAGCAAAAGGGAACAGGGGAACTACAATGAGCAGTTCTTC. Translating it yields CASSKREQGNYNEQFF.

This clone was recorded a few times. The J gene is TRBJ1-2, the V gene TRBV5-1, with D unresolved. This CDR3 has 14 amino acids. V lost 1 base to trimming and J lost 2 bases, with 9 bases between them. Germline lookup yields CDR1 SGHRS and CDR2 YFSETQ. CDR3 protein: CASSLNTENYGYTF. The CDR3 region has the DNA TGCGCCAGCAGCTTGAATACAGAGAACTATGGCTACACCTTC.

The chain joins TRBV20-1 to TRBJ1-4, with D uncertain. The CDR3 consists of 10 residues. Germline V gene lookup returns CDR1 DFQATT and CDR2 SNEGSKA (reference sequence). V lost 5 bases, J lost 8 bases, and 6 bases lay in between. CDR3 residues: CSAQQEKLFF. CDR3 in DNA: TGCAGTGCTCAACAAGAAAAACTGTTTTTT.

The J gene is TRBJ1-1, the V gene TRBV4-2, with TRBD1 as a possible D gene (5 bases). In germline, CDR1 is LGHNA, CDR2 YNFKEQ. Between the trimmed V and J ends, which lost 0 bases and 4 bases, there was a span of 12 bases. CDR3 length: 15 amino acids. The CDR3 region has the DNA TGTGCCAGCAGCCAAGAACAGGACAAGGTCACTGAAGCTTTCTTT. Its protein product is CASSQEQDKVTEAFF.

The V gene is TRBV19, the J gene TRBJ2-5; 8 bases fit TRBD1. Germline-derived CDR1 and CDR2 are LNHDA and SQIVND (reference sequence). This CDR3 region has 16 residues. Germline trimming cut 5 bases from V and 4 bases from J; bases unmatched to any gene: 12. CDR3 sequence (DNA): TGTGCCAGTAGTCCCCGGACAGGGCAAGTGACAGAGACCCAGTACTTC. Translating gives CASSPRTGQVTETQYF.

V usage is TRBV5-1 and J usage is TRBJ2-2; D unclear. The ends were cut back, 2 bases at V and 4 bases at J, with 15 bases in the middle. Germline lookup yields CDR1 SGHRS and CDR2 YFSETQ. The CDR3 totals 16 residues. The CDR3 spells CASSFPRGSITGELFF. The DNA for the CDR3 is TGCGCCAGCAGCTTCCCTAGAGGCAGTATCACCGGGGAGCTGTTTTTT.